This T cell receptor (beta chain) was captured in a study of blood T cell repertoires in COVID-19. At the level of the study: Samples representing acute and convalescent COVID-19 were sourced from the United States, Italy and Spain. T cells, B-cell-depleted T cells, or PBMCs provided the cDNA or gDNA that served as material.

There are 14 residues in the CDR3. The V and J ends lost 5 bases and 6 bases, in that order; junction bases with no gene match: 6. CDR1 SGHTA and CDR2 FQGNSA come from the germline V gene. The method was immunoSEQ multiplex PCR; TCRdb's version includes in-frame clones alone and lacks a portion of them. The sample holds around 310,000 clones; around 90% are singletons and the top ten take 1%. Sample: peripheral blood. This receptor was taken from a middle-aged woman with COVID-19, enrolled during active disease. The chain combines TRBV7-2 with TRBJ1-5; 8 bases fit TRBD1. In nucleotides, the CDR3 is TGTGCCAGCAGCGGGACAGGATGGAGTCAGCCCCAGCATTTT. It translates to CASSGTGWSQPQHF.